The rows below give T cell receptor beta chains drawn from one sample of a study of Tregs in tolerant kidney transplant recipients. Only in-frame clones appear in the TCRdb table, and some are missing; sequencing was by immunoSEQ multiplex PCR. The data hold around 70,000 clones, with 92% observed a single time. The specimen was CD8+ T cells from blood, collected before the transplant. All receptors derive from a human donor who received a combined kidney and bone marrow transplant. Each CDR3 is given without its conserved first and last residue. D genes are given only for firm matches.

J gene: TRBJ2-3; V gene: TRBV2; CDR3 length: 14; D gene: TRBD2; CDR3 protein: ASSEWLAANTDTQY
J gene: TRBJ2-7; V gene: TRBV9; CDR3 length: 13; D gene: -; CDR3 protein: ASSVVADSTYEQY
J gene: TRBJ2-7; V gene: TRBV18; CDR3 length: 11; D gene: TRBD1; CDR3 protein: ASSPGDRDEQY
J gene: TRBJ2-7; V gene: TRBV20-1; CDR3 length: 9; D gene: -; CDR3 protein: SARDLYEQY
J gene: TRBJ2-1; V gene: TRBV9; CDR3 length: 13; D gene: -; CDR3 protein: ASSVDWEDGDEQF
J gene: TRBJ1-6; V gene: TRBV27; CDR3 length: 11; D gene: -; CDR3 protein: ASSLSQYSPLH
J gene: TRBJ2-7; V gene: TRBV4-1; CDR3 length: 14; D gene: -; CDR3 protein: ASSQAPGGYAYEQY
J gene: TRBJ1-4; V gene: TRBV27; CDR3 length: 11; D gene: -; CDR3 protein: ASSLLSNEKLF
J gene: TRBJ1-5; V gene: TRBV4-1; CDR3 length: 12; D gene: -; CDR3 protein: ASSQVTEDQPQH
J gene: TRBJ1-3; V gene: TRBV30; CDR3 length: 14; D gene: TRBD1; CDR3 protein: AWSTWDRGIGNTIY
J gene: TRBJ1-5; V gene: TRBV5-6; CDR3 length: 11; D gene: TRBD1; CDR3 protein: ASSLTGGQPQH
J gene: TRBJ2-3; V gene: TRBV27; CDR3 length: 14; D gene: TRBD1; CDR3 protein: ASSLPPGQGADTQY
J gene: TRBJ1-1; V gene: TRBV7-6; CDR3 length: 16; D gene: TRBD1; CDR3 protein: ASSSLGQGVSQETEAF
J gene: TRBJ1-1; V gene: TRBV27; CDR3 length: 13; D gene: TRBD1; CDR3 protein: ASSLIEGAHTEAF
J gene: TRBJ2-7; V gene: TRBV11-2; CDR3 length: 13; D gene: -; CDR3 protein: ASSSDPIGGYEQY
J gene: TRBJ2-1; V gene: TRBV15; CDR3 length: 16; D gene: -; CDR3 protein: ATSREGGGSPSYNEQF
J gene: TRBJ2-3; V gene: TRBV19; CDR3 length: 9; D gene: -; CDR3 protein: ASIRGDTQY
J gene: TRBJ2-1; V gene: TRBV5-1; CDR3 length: 10; D gene: -; CDR3 protein: ASSSHYNEQF
J gene: TRBJ1-6; V gene: TRBV4-2; CDR3 length: 12; D gene: TRBD1; CDR3 protein: ASSQVTGDSPLH
J gene: TRBJ1-1; V gene: TRBV5-1; CDR3 length: 14; D gene: -; CDR3 protein: ASSPKVAGPNTEAF
J gene: TRBJ1-1; V gene: TRBV5-1; CDR3 length: 10; D gene: -; CDR3 protein: ASSLRQGEAF
J gene: TRBJ2-2; V gene: TRBV5-1; CDR3 length: 13; D gene: TRBD1; CDR3 protein: ASSLGTGKSRELF
J gene: TRBJ2-7; V gene: TRBV5-6; CDR3 length: 13; D gene: TRBD2; CDR3 protein: ASSTPSGVSYEQY
J gene: TRBJ2-6; V gene: TRBV4-3; CDR3 length: 15; D gene: TRBD2; CDR3 protein: ASSQDPVAGEANVLT
J gene: TRBJ2-7; V gene: TRBV5-1; CDR3 length: 12; D gene: -; CDR3 protein: ASRRGGLPYEQY
J gene: TRBJ2-7; V gene: TRBV11-3; CDR3 length: 13; D gene: TRBD2; CDR3 protein: ASSLVGLGSYEQY
J gene: -; V gene: TRBV5-1; CDR3 length: 11; D gene: TRBD1; CDR3 protein: ASSQDRAYEQY
J gene: TRBJ2-2; V gene: TRBV5-4; CDR3 length: 13; D gene: TRBD1; CDR3 protein: ASSFGTENTGELF
J gene: TRBJ2-7; V gene: TRBV9; CDR3 length: 12; D gene: TRBD2; CDR3 protein: ASSGSGGLHEQY
J gene: TRBJ2-5; V gene: TRBV2; CDR3 length: 11; D gene: -; CDR3 protein: ASSEWTGETQY
J gene: TRBJ1-2; V gene: TRBV9; CDR3 length: 13; D gene: -; CDR3 protein: ASSGFELPNYGYT
J gene: TRBJ2-7; V gene: TRBV6-1; CDR3 length: 14; D gene: -; CDR3 protein: ASSESSGLGFYEQY
J gene: TRBJ2-3; V gene: TRBV11-2; CDR3 length: 14; D gene: -; CDR3 protein: ASSLAQLLRADTQY
J gene: TRBJ1-2; V gene: TRBV29-1; CDR3 length: 14; D gene: -; CDR3 protein: SVEDPAGVGNYGYT
J gene: TRBJ2-7; V gene: TRBV28; CDR3 length: 13; D gene: -; CDR3 protein: ASSPPSEGRYEQY
J gene: TRBJ2-3; V gene: TRBV29-1; CDR3 length: 13; D gene: TRBD1; CDR3 protein: SAYRDRALTDTQY
J gene: TRBJ2-7; V gene: TRBV9; CDR3 length: 11; D gene: -; CDR3 protein: ASSPNSPYEQY
J gene: TRBJ1-4; V gene: TRBV13; CDR3 length: 12; D gene: -; CDR3 protein: ASSLRQGNEKLF
J gene: TRBJ2-1; V gene: TRBV6-5; CDR3 length: 10; D gene: -; CDR3 protein: ASSYGANEQF
J gene: TRBJ1-2; V gene: TRBV21-1; CDR3 length: 16; D gene: -; CDR3 protein: ASSKAFQGACLNYGYT
J gene: TRBJ1-4; V gene: TRBV27; CDR3 length: 13; D gene: -; CDR3 protein: ASSSWAAGGEKLF
J gene: TRBJ2-1; V gene: TRBV27; CDR3 length: 15; D gene: TRBD1; CDR3 protein: ASSSSGDRMVYNEQF
J gene: TRBJ2-1; V gene: TRBV5-8; CDR3 length: 17; D gene: TRBD2; CDR3 protein: ASSPTSGRAVLFYNEQF
J gene: TRBJ1-3; V gene: TRBV7-6; CDR3 length: 13; D gene: -; CDR3 protein: ASSRGGAPGNTIY
J gene: TRBJ2-7; V gene: TRBV9; CDR3 length: 15; D gene: TRBD2; CDR3 protein: ASSVVPITSGRYEQY
J gene: TRBJ1-4; V gene: TRBV27; CDR3 length: 12; D gene: -; CDR3 protein: ASSLLASGGKLF
J gene: TRBJ2-7; V gene: TRBV4-3; CDR3 length: 12; D gene: -; CDR3 protein: ASSPRTGSYEQY
J gene: TRBJ1-1; V gene: TRBV7-9; CDR3 length: 13; D gene: -; CDR3 protein: ASSSWTDPGTEAF
J gene: TRBJ1-2; V gene: TRBV7-9; CDR3 length: 12; D gene: -; CDR3 protein: ASSLVGGTYGYT
J gene: TRBJ2-1; V gene: TRBV19; CDR3 length: 14; D gene: -; CDR3 protein: ASSIRVQGWSNEQF
J gene: TRBJ1-2; V gene: TRBV13; CDR3 length: 12; D gene: -; CDR3 protein: ASSLGRQVYGYT
J gene: TRBJ2-4; V gene: TRBV19; CDR3 length: 13; D gene: -; CDR3 protein: ASSIVSLAKNIQY
J gene: TRBJ1-1; V gene: TRBV5-8; CDR3 length: 12; D gene: -; CDR3 protein: ASSSDSMNTEAF
J gene: TRBJ2-5; V gene: TRBV14; CDR3 length: 11; D gene: TRBD2; CDR3 protein: ASSPSGRHGRD
J gene: TRBJ1-1; V gene: TRBV19; CDR3 length: 10; D gene: -; CDR3 protein: ASRHLNTEAF
J gene: TRBJ1-1; V gene: TRBV7-9; CDR3 length: 12; D gene: -; CDR3 protein: ASSATRFNTEAF
J gene: TRBJ2-1; V gene: TRBV6-4; CDR3 length: 12; D gene: TRBD2; CDR3 protein: ASSDGLAGGEQF